The sequence of this TCR beta chain was determined in a study of cytomegalovirus exposure and HLA in healthy donors. The CDR3 extends over 12 amino acids. The germline V and J ends were trimmed by 0 bases and 6 bases, with 9 bases remaining between them. Looked up from germline, CDR1 is GTSNPN and CDR2 is SVGIG (reference sequence). Study-level findings and limits: Presence/absence analyses assumed roughly uniform sequencing depth across donors, which may not hold. An observed cluster of highly shared sequence variants was recorded as a likely sequencing artifact.

Use of 60 Vbeta and 13 Jbeta primers characterized the PCR. Produced via immunoSEQ multiplex PCR; TCRdb's table is partial and in-frame only. The sample has 200,000 or so clones, around 81% seen once. Of note for this clone: The antigen remains undetermined.

The chain joins TRBV30 to TRBJ2-7; possible D gene TRBD2, 5 bases. The source material was PBMCs. This TCR was sampled from a woman aged 18-29 years in good health and CMV-seropositive. CDR3 coding DNA: TGTGCCTGGAGTGTACGGGGATCCGAGCAGTACTTC. This gives the protein CAWSVRGSEQYF.